This TCR beta chain was obtained from a study of molecular identifiers for immune sequencing clone quantification. Study at large: Replicate experiments took RNA from roughly 18,000 or 92,000 naive CD8 cells, divided it five ways and sequenced four.

Sorted naive CD8 T cells, 20,000 to 1,000,000, were sequenced from 10%, 30% or 50% RNA. Per germline, CDR1 SGHDN and CDR2 FVKESK. The V gene lost 1 base and the J gene lost 1 base, with 11 bases spanning the gap. This CDR3 is 16 amino acids long. Libraries of bulk TCR were made by previously described methods (with listed TCR primers). One entry per CDR3 protein, called by TCRdb with MiXCR from the PCR reads. The data contain around 480,000 distinct CDR3 sequences, 20% to 25% of them singletons. The chain links TRBV14 to TRBJ1-3, with unresolved D. Sequencing was performed on naive CD8+ T cells from blood, with Jurkat cell RNA spiked in. Subset defined: FACS-sorted CD8+CD4-CCR7+CD45RA+ naive T cells. This clonotype was sampled from a human donor in good health. Some libraries in this study had Jurkat cell RNA spiked in. The CDR3 here is CASSQATARSGNTIYF. The CDR3 nucleotides read TGTGCCAGCAGCCAAGCGACGGCGAGATCTGGAAACACCATATATTTT.